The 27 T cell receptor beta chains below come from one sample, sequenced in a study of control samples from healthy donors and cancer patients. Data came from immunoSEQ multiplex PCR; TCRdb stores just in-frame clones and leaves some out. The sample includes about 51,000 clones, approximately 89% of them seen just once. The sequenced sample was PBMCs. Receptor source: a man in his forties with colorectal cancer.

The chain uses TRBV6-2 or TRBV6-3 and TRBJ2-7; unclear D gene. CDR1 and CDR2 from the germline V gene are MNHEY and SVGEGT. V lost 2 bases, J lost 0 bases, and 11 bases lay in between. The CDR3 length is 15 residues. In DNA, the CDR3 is TGTGCCAGCAGTTACGCGAGGCCCCTCTCCTACGAGCAGTACTTC. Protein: CASSYARPLSYEQYF.

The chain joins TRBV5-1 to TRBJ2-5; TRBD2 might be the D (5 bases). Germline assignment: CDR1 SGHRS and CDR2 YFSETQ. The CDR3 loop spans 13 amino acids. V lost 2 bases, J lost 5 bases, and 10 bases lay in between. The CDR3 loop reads CASSLGERETQYF. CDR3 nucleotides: TGCGCCAGCAGCTTAGGAGAGCGGGAGACCCAGTACTTC.

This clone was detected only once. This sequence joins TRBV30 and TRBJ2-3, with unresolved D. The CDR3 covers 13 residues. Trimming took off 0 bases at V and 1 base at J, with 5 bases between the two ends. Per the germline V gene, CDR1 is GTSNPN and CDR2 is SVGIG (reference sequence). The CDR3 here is CAWSVPGTDTQYF. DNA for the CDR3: TGTGCCTGGAGTGTACCAGGCACAGATACGCAGTATTTT.

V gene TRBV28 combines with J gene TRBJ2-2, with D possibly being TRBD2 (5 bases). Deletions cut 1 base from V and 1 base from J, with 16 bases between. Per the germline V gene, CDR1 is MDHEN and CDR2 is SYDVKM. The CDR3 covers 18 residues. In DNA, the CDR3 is TGTGCCAGCAGTTTATCGAGGGCGAGGACTCAGAACACCGGGGAGCTGTTTTTT. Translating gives CASSLSRARTQNTGELFF.

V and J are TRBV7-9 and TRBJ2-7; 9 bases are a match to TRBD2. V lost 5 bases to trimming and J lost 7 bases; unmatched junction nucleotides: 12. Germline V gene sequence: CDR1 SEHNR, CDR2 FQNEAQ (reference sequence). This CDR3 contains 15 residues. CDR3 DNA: TGTGCCAGCAGCCCGACGGCTAGCGGGGATGGGGAGCAGTACTTC. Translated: CASSPTASGDGEQYF.

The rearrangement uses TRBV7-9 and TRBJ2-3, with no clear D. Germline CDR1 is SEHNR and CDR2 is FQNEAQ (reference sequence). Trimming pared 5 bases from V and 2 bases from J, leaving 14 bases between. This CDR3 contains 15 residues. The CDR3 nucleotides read TGTGCCAGCAGCCTAGTCGCGAGCTCCACAGATACGCAGTATTTT. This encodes CASSLVASSTDTQYF. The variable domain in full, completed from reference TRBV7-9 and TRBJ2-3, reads DTGVSQNPRHKITKRGQNVTFRCDPISEHNRLYWYRQTLGQGPEFLTYFQNEAQLEKSRLLSDRFSAERPKGSFSTLEIQRTEQGDSAMYLCASSLVASSTDTQYFGPGTRLTVL.

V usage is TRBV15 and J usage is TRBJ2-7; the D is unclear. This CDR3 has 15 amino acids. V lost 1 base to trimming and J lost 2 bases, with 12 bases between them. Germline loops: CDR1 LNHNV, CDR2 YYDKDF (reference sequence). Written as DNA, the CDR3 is TGTGCCACCAGCAGAGCTGATAGAGCCACCTACGAGCAGTACTTC. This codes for CATSRADRATYEQYF. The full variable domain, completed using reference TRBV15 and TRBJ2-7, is DAMVIQNPRYQVTQFGKPVTLSCSQTLNHNVMYWYQQKSSQAPKLLFHYYDKDFNNEADTPDNFQSRRPNTSFCFLDIRSPGLGDTAMYLCATSRADRATYEQYFGPGTRLTVT.

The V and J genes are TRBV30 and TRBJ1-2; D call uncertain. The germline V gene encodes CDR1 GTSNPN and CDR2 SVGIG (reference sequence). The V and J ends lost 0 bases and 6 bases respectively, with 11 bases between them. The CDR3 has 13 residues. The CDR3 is CAWSVRMNNGYTF. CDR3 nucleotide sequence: TGTGCCTGGAGTGTAAGAATGAACAATGGCTACACCTTC.

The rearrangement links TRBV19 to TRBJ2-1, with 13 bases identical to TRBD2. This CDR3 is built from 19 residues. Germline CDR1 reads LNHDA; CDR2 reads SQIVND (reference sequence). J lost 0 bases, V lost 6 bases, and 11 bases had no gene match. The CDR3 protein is CASRRLAGGSPSSYNEQFF. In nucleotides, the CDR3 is TGTGCCAGTAGACGACTAGCGGGAGGATCCCCGAGCTCCTACAATGAGCAGTTCTTC.

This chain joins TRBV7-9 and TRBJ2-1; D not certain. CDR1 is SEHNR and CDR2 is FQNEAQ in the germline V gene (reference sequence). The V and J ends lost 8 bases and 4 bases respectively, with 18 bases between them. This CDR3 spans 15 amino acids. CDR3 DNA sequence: TGTGCCAGCTGTACATCTACGCCACCGTACAATGAGCAGTTCTTC. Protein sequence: CASCTSTPPYNEQFF.

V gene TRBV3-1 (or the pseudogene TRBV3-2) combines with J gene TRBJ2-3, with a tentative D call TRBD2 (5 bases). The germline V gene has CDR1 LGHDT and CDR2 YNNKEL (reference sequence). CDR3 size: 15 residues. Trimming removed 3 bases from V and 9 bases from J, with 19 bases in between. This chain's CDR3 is CASSQRALEQGTQYF. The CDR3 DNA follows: TGTGCCAGCAGCCAGAGGGCCCTAGAGCAAGGGACGCAGTATTTT.

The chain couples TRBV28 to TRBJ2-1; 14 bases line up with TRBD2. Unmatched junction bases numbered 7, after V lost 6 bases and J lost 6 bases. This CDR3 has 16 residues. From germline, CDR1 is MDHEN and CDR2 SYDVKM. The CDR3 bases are TGTGCCAGCAGACGACCGGGACTAGCGGGAGCCAATGAGCAGTTCTTC. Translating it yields CASRRPGLAGANEQFF.

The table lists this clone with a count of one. CDR3 coding DNA: TGTGCCAGCAGCGTAGTTCACAGTAGCACAGATACGCAGTATTTT. This encodes CASSVVHSSTDTQYF. The chain is built from TRBV9 and TRBJ2-3; D unclear. The V end lost 0 bases, the J end lost 0 bases, and 8 bases lay between the germline ends. Germline V gene data show CDR1 as SGDLS and CDR2 as YYNGEE. The CDR3 contains 15 residues. Full variable domain (rest looked up from reference TRBV9 and TRBJ2-3): DSGVTQTPKHLITATGQRVTLRCSPRSGDLSVYWYQQSLDQGLQFLIQYYNGEERAKGNILERFSAQQFPDLHSELNLSSLELGDSALYFCASSVVHSSTDTQYFGPGTRLTVL.

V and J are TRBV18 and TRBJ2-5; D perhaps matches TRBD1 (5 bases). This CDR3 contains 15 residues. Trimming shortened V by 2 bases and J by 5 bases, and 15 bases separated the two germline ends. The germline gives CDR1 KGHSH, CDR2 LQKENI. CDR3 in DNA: TGTGCCAGCTCACCAGGAGACAGCCTACAGGAGACCCAGTACTTC. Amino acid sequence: CASSPGDSLQETQYF.

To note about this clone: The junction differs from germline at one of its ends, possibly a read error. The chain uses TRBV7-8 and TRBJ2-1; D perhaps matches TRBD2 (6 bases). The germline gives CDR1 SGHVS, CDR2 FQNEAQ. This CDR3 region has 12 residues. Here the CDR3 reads CASSLGDWEVVF. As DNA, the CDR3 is TGTGCCAGCAGCTTGGGGGACTGGGAAGTGGTCTTC.

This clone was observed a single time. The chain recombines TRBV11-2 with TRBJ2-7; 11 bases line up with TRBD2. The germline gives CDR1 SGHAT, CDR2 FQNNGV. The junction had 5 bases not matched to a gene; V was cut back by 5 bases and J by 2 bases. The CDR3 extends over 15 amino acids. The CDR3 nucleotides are TGTGCCAGCAGCGCACTAGCGGGAGTTACCTACGAGCAGTACTTC. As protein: CASSALAGVTYEQYF.

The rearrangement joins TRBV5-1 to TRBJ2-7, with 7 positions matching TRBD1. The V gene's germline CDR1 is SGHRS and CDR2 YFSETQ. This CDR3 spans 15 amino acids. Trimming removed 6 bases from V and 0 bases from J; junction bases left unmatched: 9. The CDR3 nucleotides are TGCGCCAGCACCAGACAGGGCTTGAACTCCTACGAGCAGTACTTC. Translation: CASTRQGLNSYEQYF.

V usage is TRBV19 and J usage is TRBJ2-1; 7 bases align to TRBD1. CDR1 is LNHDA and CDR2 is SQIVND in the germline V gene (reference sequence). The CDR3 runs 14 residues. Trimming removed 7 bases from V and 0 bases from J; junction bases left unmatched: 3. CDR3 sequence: CASKRDSSYNEQFF. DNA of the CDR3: TGTGCCAGTAAGAGGGACAGCTCCTACAATGAGCAGTTCTTC.

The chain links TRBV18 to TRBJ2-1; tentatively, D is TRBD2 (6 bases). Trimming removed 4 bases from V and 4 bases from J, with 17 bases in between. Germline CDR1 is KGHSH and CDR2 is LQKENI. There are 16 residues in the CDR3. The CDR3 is CASSQNGGVAYNEQFF. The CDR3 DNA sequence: TGTGCCAGCTCACAAAACGGGGGAGTAGCTTACAATGAGCAGTTCTTC.

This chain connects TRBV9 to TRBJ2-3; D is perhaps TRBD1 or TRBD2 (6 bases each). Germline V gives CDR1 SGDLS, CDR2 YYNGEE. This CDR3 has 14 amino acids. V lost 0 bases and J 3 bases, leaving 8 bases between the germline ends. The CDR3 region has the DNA TGTGCCAGCAGCGTAGAAGGGGGGACAGATACGCAGTATTTT. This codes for CASSVEGGTDTQYF.

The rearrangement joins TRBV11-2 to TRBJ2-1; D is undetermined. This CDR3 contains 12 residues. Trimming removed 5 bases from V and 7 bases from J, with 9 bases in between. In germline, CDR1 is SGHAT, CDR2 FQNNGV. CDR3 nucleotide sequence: TGTGCCAGCAGCCTAGGTAGGAATGAGCAGTTCTTC. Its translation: CASSLGRNEQFF.

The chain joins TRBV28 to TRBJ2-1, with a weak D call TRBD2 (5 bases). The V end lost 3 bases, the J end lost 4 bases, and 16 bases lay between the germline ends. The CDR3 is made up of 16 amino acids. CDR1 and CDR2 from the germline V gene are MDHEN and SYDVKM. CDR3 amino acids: CASSFSSSLPYNEQFF. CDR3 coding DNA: TGTGCCAGCAGTTTCTCGTCTAGCCTGCCGTACAATGAGCAGTTCTTC.

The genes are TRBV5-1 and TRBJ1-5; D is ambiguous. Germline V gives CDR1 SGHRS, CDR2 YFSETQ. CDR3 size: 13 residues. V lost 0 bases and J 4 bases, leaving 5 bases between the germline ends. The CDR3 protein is CASSLAWNQPQHF. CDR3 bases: TGCGCCAGCAGCTTGGCCTGGAATCAGCCCCAGCATTTT.

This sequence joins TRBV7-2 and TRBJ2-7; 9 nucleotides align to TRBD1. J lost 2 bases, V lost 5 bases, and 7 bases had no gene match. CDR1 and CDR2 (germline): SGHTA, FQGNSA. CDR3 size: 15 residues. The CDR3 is CASSLTGTGPYEQYF. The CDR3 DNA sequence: TGTGCCAGCAGCCTAACCGGGACAGGGCCCTACGAGCAGTACTTC. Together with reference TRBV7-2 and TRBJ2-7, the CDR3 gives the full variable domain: GAGVSQSPSNKVTEKGKDVELRCDPISGHTALYWYRQSLGQGLEFLIYFQGNSAPDKSGLPSDRFSAERTGGSVSTLTIQRTQQEDSAVYLCASSLTGTGPYEQYFGPGTRLTVT.

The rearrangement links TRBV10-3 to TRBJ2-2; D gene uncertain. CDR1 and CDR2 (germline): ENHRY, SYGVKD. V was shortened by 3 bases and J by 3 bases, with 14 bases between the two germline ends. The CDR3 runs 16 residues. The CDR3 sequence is CAISDWGGVDTGELFF. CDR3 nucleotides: TGTGCCATCAGTGATTGGGGTGGTGTAGACACCGGGGAGCTGTTTTTT.

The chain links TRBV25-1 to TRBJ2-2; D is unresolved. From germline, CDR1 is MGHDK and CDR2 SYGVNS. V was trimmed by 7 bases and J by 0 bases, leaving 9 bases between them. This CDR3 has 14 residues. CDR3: CASNSISNTGELFF. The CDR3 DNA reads TGTGCCAGCAATTCTATATCGAACACCGGGGAGCTGTTTTTT.

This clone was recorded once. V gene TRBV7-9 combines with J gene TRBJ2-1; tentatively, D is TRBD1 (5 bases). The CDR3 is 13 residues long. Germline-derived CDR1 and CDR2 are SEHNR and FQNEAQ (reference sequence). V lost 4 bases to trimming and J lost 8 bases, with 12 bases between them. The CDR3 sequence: CASSYRGSHEQFF. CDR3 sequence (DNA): TGTGCCAGCAGCTATAGGGGTTCGCATGAGCAGTTCTTC.